Presented here are 30 T cell receptor beta chains from one specimen sequenced in a study of beta chain features in type 1 diabetes. Every isolated RNA sample was fully reverse transcribed, so sequencing captured expressed TCRB transcripts. Sequenced by immunoSEQ multiplex PCR; TCRdb stores in-frame clones only, minus some. The sample yields a few hundred thousand clones, over 9.5% seen once. Sequenced: naive CD4+ T cells from blood. These receptor sequences come from a man between 18 and 35 years old in good health.

A few counts support this clone. The junction departs from germline at one end; a sequencing error may be responsible. Different DNA sequences within this sample yield the same CDR3. V usage is TRBV7-7 and J usage is TRBJ2-3, with D perhaps matching TRBD1 (6 bases). The CDR3 totals 14 residues. The germline V gene encodes CDR1 SSHAT and CDR2 FNYEAQ (reference sequence). CDR3 loop: CASSLDRGTDTQYF. In DNA form, the CDR3 reads TGTGCTAGCAGCTTGGACAGAGGCACAGATACGCAGTATTTT.

The chain employs TRBV7-2 and TRBJ2-7; the D is unclear. CDR1 and CDR2 from the germline V gene are SGHTA and FQGNSA. CDR3 length: 15 amino acids. V was cut by 5 bases and J by 2 bases, with 16 bases left in between. CDR3 coding DNA: TGTGCCAGCAGCCCCCGTAACATCATTACCTACGAGCAGTACTTC. This codes for CASSPRNIITYEQYF.

A few counts support this clone. The chain recombines TRBV9 with TRBJ1-1; D uncertain. V was cut by 3 bases and J by 1 base, with 10 bases left in between. Germline assignment: CDR1 SGDLS and CDR2 YYNGEE. The CDR3 contains 14 residues. CDR3 loop: CASSATSQNTEAFF. The CDR3 coding sequence is TGTGCCAGCAGCGCTACGAGCCAGAACACTGAAGCTTTCTTT.

J is TRBJ2-7 and V is TRBV6-1, with D possibly being TRBD1 (5 bases). V was pared by 4 bases and J by 2 bases, with 15 bases between. CDR3 length: 15 residues. Per germline, CDR1 MNHNS and CDR2 SASEGT. The CDR3 sequence is CASSGLTGPPYEQYF. The CDR3 DNA follows: TGTGCCAGCAGTGGATTAACAGGTCCCCCCTACGAGCAGTACTTC.

The sample holds a few counts of this clone. In nucleotides, the CDR3 is TGTGCCAGTAGTATTAGCGGGGGGTTCTCCTACGAGCAGTACTTC. Translated: CASSISGGFSYEQYF. This chain links TRBV19 with TRBJ2-7, with 10 bases fitting TRBD2. The V segment lost 3 bases and the J segment 0 bases; nucleotides outside the gene matches: 2. This CDR3 comprises 15 residues. Germline V gene data show CDR1 as LNHDA and CDR2 as SQIVND (reference sequence).

The chain couples TRBV28 to TRBJ2-3; TRBD1 is a possible D gene (5 bases). The CDR3 has 15 residues. V shed 3 bases and J shed 3 bases, with 13 bases lying between them. The germline V gene has CDR1 MDHEN and CDR2 SYDVKM. The CDR3 loop is CASSFGRAGTDTQYF. CDR3 coding DNA: TGTGCCAGCAGTTTTGGCAGGGCCGGGACAGATACGCAGTATTTT.

This clone was detected a few times. The chain has TRBV6-5 and TRBJ2-7; 8 bases align to TRBD1. CDR3 length: 15 residues. Trimming took 4 bases from V and 0 from J; bases not matched to a gene: 5. Per the germline V gene, CDR1 is MNHEY and CDR2 is SVGAGI. As DNA, the CDR3 is TGTGCCAGCAGTTTACAGGGGGGCTACTCCTACGAGCAGTACTTC. Its translation: CASSLQGGYSYEQYF.

This clone was observed a handful of times. The rearrangement joins TRBV14 to TRBJ2-1; D is ambiguous. CDR1 is SGHDN and CDR2 is FVKESK in the germline V gene. Trimming left V 2 bases short and J 1 base short, with 9 bases between. CDR3 length: 15 residues. The CDR3 sequence is CASSQTAYSYNEQFF. CDR3 DNA sequence: TGTGCCAGCAGCCAAACCGCGTATTCCTACAATGAGCAGTTCTTC.

The sample holds a few counts of this clone. The V call is TRBV25-1, the J call TRBJ2-1, with 16 positions matching TRBD2. V was pared by 4 bases and J by 7 bases, with 1 base of the junction left unmatched. This CDR3 spans 15 amino acids. The V gene's germline CDR1 is MGHDK and CDR2 SYGVNS. In DNA, the CDR3 is TGTGCCAGCAGTGGGGGACTAGCGGGAGGGAATGAGCAGTTCTTC. It translates to CASSGGLAGGNEQFF.

This clone was seen a few times. The chain has TRBV2 and TRBJ1-1; possible D gene TRBD1, 5 bases. CDR3 size: 14 residues. The germline V and J ends were trimmed by 2 bases and 8 bases, with 15 bases remaining between them. The germline CDR1 and CDR2 sequences are SNHLY and FYNNEI. CDR3 residues: CASSEIIRGREAFF. CDR3 nucleotide sequence: TGTGCCAGCAGTGAAATCATTAGGGGAAGGGAAGCTTTCTTT.

CDR3 sequence: CAWSPPGTSGYNEQFF. The CDR3 region has the DNA TGTGCCTGGAGTCCCCCCGGGACTAGCGGTTACAATGAGCAGTTCTTC. J is TRBJ2-1 and V is TRBV30; the match to TRBD2 covers 11 bases. Looked up from germline, CDR1 is GTSNPN and CDR2 is SVGIG (reference sequence). The length of the CDR3 is 16 residues. V lost 2 bases, J lost 4 bases, and 7 bases stayed unmatched.

This clone was counted only a few times. The chain is built from TRBV28 and TRBJ2-3, with TRBD1 identical over 10 bases. After removal of 5 bases from V and 6 bases from J, the junction contained 5 bases not matched to a gene. Germline assignment: CDR1 MDHEN and CDR2 SYDVKM. CDR3 length: 14 residues. CDR3 region: CASSRDRGVDTQYF. The CDR3 DNA is TGTGCCAGCAGTCGGGACAGGGGAGTGGATACGCAGTATTTT.

The rearrangement links TRBV5-1 to TRBJ2-3; TRBD1 might be the D (6 bases). The CDR3 runs 14 residues. V lost 7 bases and J lost 6, with 18 bases in between. Germline CDR1 and CDR2: SGHRS and YFSETQ. Here the CDR3 DNA reads TGCGCCAGCGGATCACAGGGAGTCGTTGATACGCAGTATTTT. Translated: CASGSQGVVDTQYF.

This clone was recorded a few times. The chain uses TRBV7-9 and TRBJ2-7, with D possibly matching TRBD1 (6 bases). The CDR3 covers 13 residues. V was pared by 3 bases and J by 3 bases, with 9 bases between. The germline CDR1 and CDR2 sequences are SEHNR and FQNEAQ (reference sequence). The CDR3 DNA reads as TGTGCCAGCAGCTTTCAGGGGAACTACGAGCAGTACTTC. It specifies CASSFQGNYEQYF. Looking up the rest from reference TRBV7-9 and TRBJ2-7 gives the full variable domain: DTGVSQNPRHKITKRGQNVTFRCDPISEHNRLYWYRQTLGQGPEFLTYFQNEAQLEKSRLLSDRFSAERPKGSFSTLEIQRTEQGDSAMYLCASSFQGNYEQYFGPGTRLTVT.

This clone has just a few counts. The CDR3 protein is CASSQRQGDEQYF. DNA for the CDR3: TGTGCCAGCAGCCAACGCCAGGGGGACGAGCAGTACTTC. The chain employs TRBV7-2 and TRBJ2-7; TRBD1 agrees at 7 bases. The CDR3 runs to 13 residues. The junction had 6 bases not matched to a gene; V was cut back by 5 bases and J by 5 bases. Looked up from germline, CDR1 is SGHTA and CDR2 is FQGNSA.

V and J are TRBV27 and TRBJ2-1; 9 positions match TRBD2. Losses at the gene ends were 6 bases for V and 6 bases for J; bases not matched to a gene: 12. This CDR3 comprises 16 residues. Germline V CDR1 and CDR2: MNHEY, SMNVEV (reference sequence). CDR3 protein: CASSRLAGGPSNEQFF. In DNA form, the CDR3 reads TGTGCCAGCAGCCGCCTGGCGGGAGGGCCGAGCAATGAGCAGTTCTTC.

CDR3 in DNA: TGTGCCAGCAGCTTTACCGGGACAGTATCTGGGGCCAACGTCCTGACTTTC. Encoded protein: CASSFTGTVSGANVLTF. This rearrangement joins TRBV11-2 to TRBJ2-6; TRBD1 aligns across 7 bases. The CDR3 spans 17 residues. The J segment lost 1 base and the V segment lost 3 bases, leaving 6 bases of the junction unmatched. Germline values: CDR1 SGHAT, CDR2 FQNNGV.

This clone turned up a few times. The chain joins TRBV7-6 to TRBJ2-1, with D possibly being TRBD2 (5 bases). CDR1 is SGHVS and CDR2 is FNYEAQ in the germline V gene. The V and J ends lost 3 bases and 7 bases respectively, with 10 bases between them. The CDR3 runs to 13 residues. This CDR3 is CASSFGSVNEQFF. Here the CDR3 DNA reads TGTGCCAGCAGCTTCGGTAGCGTTAATGAGCAGTTCTTC.

This clone occurred a few times. V usage is TRBV7-2 and J usage is TRBJ2-7; 9 nucleotides agree with TRBD2. There are 14 residues in the CDR3. V shed 5 bases, J shed 4 bases, and the junction held 6 bases outside the gene matches. From germline, CDR1 is SGHTA and CDR2 FQGNSA. Here the CDR3 DNA reads TGTGCCAGCAGCGCGGGTAGCGGGGGATACGAGCAGTACTTC. As protein: CASSAGSGGYEQYF.

J is TRBJ2-7 and V is TRBV4-3, with TRBD2 matching 8 bases. The V gene end was trimmed by 4 bases and the J gene end by 6 bases; junction bases not matched to a gene: 8. Per germline, CDR1 LGHNA and CDR2 YSLEER. The CDR3 sequence is 14 residues long. CDR3 sequence reads: CASSRPGGGGEQYF. In nucleotides, the CDR3 is TGCGCCAGCAGCCGCCCCGGGGGGGGCGGCGAGCAGTACTTC.

A few counts support this clone. This chain uses TRBV6-1 with TRBJ2-2; 7 bases agree with TRBD1. Germline V lookup: CDR1 MNHNS, CDR2 SASEGT. With V trimmed by 4 bases and J by 5 bases, 4 bases remained unmatched. The CDR3 contains 14 residues. This CDR3 reads CASSASQGTGELFF. The CDR3 DNA is TGTGCCAGCAGTGCATCACAGGGGACCGGGGAGCTGTTTTTT.

A few counts support this clone. V is TRBV28 and J is TRBJ1-5; unclear D gene. V gave up 5 bases and J gave up 6 bases, with 11 bases separating them. There are 13 residues in the CDR3. Per the germline V gene, CDR1 is MDHEN and CDR2 is SYDVKM. CDR3 DNA sequence: TGTGCCAGCAGTCCCCTCCATAGTCAGCCCCAGCATTTT. Translating it yields CASSPLHSQPQHF.

This clone has just a few counts. The chain combines TRBV28 with TRBJ2-7; 9 bases match TRBD2. J gave up 4 bases and V 9 bases, and 7 bases lay outside the gene matches. The V gene's germline CDR1 is MDHEN and CDR2 SYDVKM. CDR3 size: 13 residues. The CDR3 spells CASRTSVLYEQYF. The DNA of the CDR3 is TGTGCCAGTAGGACTAGCGTCTTGTACGAGCAGTACTTC.

This clone was detected a few times. The V call is TRBV29-1, the J call TRBJ1-1; no firm D call. Germline V gene sequence: CDR1 SQVTM, CDR2 ANQGSEA. This CDR3 region has 12 residues. V shed 4 bases and J shed 1 base, with 7 bases lying between them. The CDR3 nucleotides read TGCAGCGTTGGCCAGAAGAACACTGAAGCTTTCTTT. Protein sequence: CSVGQKNTEAFF.

This sequence joins TRBV27 and TRBJ2-3; 8 nucleotides agree with TRBD2. Germline loops: CDR1 MNHEY, CDR2 SMNVEV (reference sequence). The CDR3 consists of 16 residues. The trim removed 3 bases at V and 4 bases at J, leaving 9 bases unmatched. This chain's CDR3 is CASSFRAGGPSDTQYF. CDR3 DNA sequence: TGTGCCAGCAGTTTTAGGGCGGGGGGACCTTCAGATACGCAGTATTTT.

The chain uses TRBV28 and TRBJ2-7; possibly TRBD1 for D (6 bases). The CDR3 covers 15 residues. Germline loops: CDR1 MDHEN, CDR2 SYDVKM. Trimming removed 5 bases from V and 0 bases from J, with 14 bases in between. The CDR3 DNA reads as TGTGCCAGCAGTCCACAGACAGGATACTCCTACGAGCAGTACTTC. The encoded protein is CASSPQTGYSYEQYF.

The genes are TRBV30 and TRBJ2-3; the match to TRBD2 covers 8 bases. V lost 1 base and J lost 1; bases outside the gene matches: 4. CDR1 GTSNPN and CDR2 SVGIG come from the germline V gene (reference sequence). The CDR3 has 15 amino acids. The CDR3 coding sequence is TGTGCCTGGAGTGCTAAGACTAGCGGCACAGATACGCAGTATTTT. Translation: CAWSAKTSGTDTQYF.

The chain couples TRBV6-5 to TRBJ2-7, with a weak D call TRBD2 (5 bases). Trimming removed 5 bases at V and 1 base at J, with 6 bases between. CDR3 length equals 12 residues. Germline CDR1 is MNHEY and CDR2 is SVGAGI. The CDR3 bases are TGTGCCAGCAGTGAGGGATCCTACGAGCAGTACTTC. It specifies CASSEGSYEQYF.

This clone was detected only a few times. The rearrangement uses TRBV2 and TRBJ2-1, with D maybe TRBD1 (7 bases). Germline CDR1 reads SNHLY; CDR2 reads FYNNEI. The CDR3 spans 11 residues. V was trimmed by 8 bases and J by 6 bases, leaving 8 bases between them. Here the CDR3 DNA reads TGTGCCAGCCAGGGGGGCAATGAGCAGTTCTTC. Its translation: CASQGGNEQFF.

This chain joins TRBV30 and TRBJ1-1, with D perhaps matching TRBD1 (6 bases). The germline V gene has CDR1 GTSNPN and CDR2 SVGIG (reference sequence). The CDR3 totals 12 residues. The germline V and J ends were trimmed by 5 bases and 4 bases, with 11 bases remaining between them. The CDR3 DNA reads as TGTGCCTGGGGAGGACAGATCACTGAAGCTTTCTTT. Translating it yields CAWGGQITEAFF.